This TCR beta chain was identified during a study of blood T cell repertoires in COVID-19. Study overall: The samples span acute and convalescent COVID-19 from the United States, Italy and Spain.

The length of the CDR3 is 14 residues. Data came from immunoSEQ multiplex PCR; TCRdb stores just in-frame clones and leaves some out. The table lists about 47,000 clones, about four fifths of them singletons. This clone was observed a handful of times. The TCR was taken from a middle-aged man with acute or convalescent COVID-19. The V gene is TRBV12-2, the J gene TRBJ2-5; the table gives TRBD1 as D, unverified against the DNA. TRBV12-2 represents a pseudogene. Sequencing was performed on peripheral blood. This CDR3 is CASHMGRNLGTQYF. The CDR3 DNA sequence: TGTGCAAGTCACATGGGGCGGAACCTCGGGACCCAGTACTTC.